This paragraph reports one TCR beta chain. What it recognizes is unknown. PCR was performed using 60 Vbeta and 13 Jbeta primers. The assay was immunoSEQ multiplex PCR, and TCRdb's table has in-frame clones only and misses some. The sample has 100,000 to 120,000 clones; roughly 71% are singletons. This sample stems from a study of cytomegalovirus exposure and HLA in healthy donors. Regarding the study as a whole: In vitro checks showed that a few CMV-associated chains really do target CMV antigens. Across donors, most TCRs were seen rarely, yet some public ones were widespread. In a later analysis, several top co-occurrence clusters appeared linked to parvovirus B19, influenza, CMV and Epstein-Barr virus.

This sequence was found in a young man in good health and CMV-seropositive. The material sequenced was PBMCs.

For the CDR3, the DNA is TGTGCCAGCAGGAACAGGGGGCGCGGAAACACCATATATTTT. This codes for CASRNRGRGNTIYF. The rearrangement uses TRBV2 and TRBJ1-3; TRBD1 aligns across 9 bases. The ends lost 6 bases at V and 4 bases at J; junction bases unmatched: 4. The CDR3 spans 14 residues. Looked up from germline, CDR1 is SNHLY and CDR2 is FYNNEI.